This T cell receptor (beta chain) comes out of a study of T-cell memory formation after mild COVID-19. In the study overall: Largely, the TCR clusters proved donor specific.

Germline V lookup: CDR1 LGHNA, CDR2 YSLEER. The CDR3 is made up of 14 amino acids. V lost 7 bases, J lost 6 bases, and 10 bases stayed unmatched. TCRdb ran MiXCR on the 5' RACE reads and lists one entry per CDR3 protein. The sample lists 35,000 to 55,000 distinct CDR3 sequences; about a tenth were seen once. This clonotype has a count of ten or more. The antigen is undetermined. Overall study results and limits: Clones shrinking between day 15 and 85 showed a balanced CD4/CD8 split, and those that grew later tilted toward CD4+. That cross-reactive memory joined was suggested by some responding clones appearing in pre-infection memory.

The rearrangement uses TRBV4-3 and TRBJ2-3; 7 bases agree with TRBD2. The sequence was collected from an adult woman who had mild COVID-19 (a few samples of this study predate the infection). Cell type and time point are not known. Specimen: PBMCs or a T cell subset sorted from them (not recorded which). CDR3 nucleotides: TGCGCCAGCAAACGGGTAGCGGGTGGGGATACGCAGTATTTT. It encodes CASKRVAGGDTQYF.